By frequency in the sample, the clone carrying this TCR beta chain is large (0.1 to 1%). Its antigen remains unidentified. The data derive from a study of vaccination and CD4 T cells after COVID-19. Study at large: The peptides that stimulated the cells were overlapping spike peptides from SARS-CoV-2, HCoV-NL63, HCoV-OC43 and HCoV-229E.

Whole-study results and caveats: Only relatively few convalescent patients were studied, and early post-infection timepoints were not analyzed.

As to treatment: approximately nine-day PBMC culture with coronavirus spike peptide pools or control peptides (ViraFEST assay). The PCR-positive dates, March through December 2020, came before the US Alpha, Beta and Delta variants. This CDR3 is 20 amino acids long. Trimming pared 1 base from V and 4 bases from J, leaving 26 bases between. CDR1 SGHVS and CDR2 FNYEAQ come from the germline V gene. Sequencing of DNA taken from cultured CD4+ T cells relied on the Oncomine TCR Beta short-read assay. It was from cultured CD4+ T cells that genomic DNA was extracted. TCRdb passed the PCR reads through MiXCR, listing each CDR3 protein once. The sample lists fewer than 4,500 distinct CDR3 sequences; under 25% were seen once.

V usage is TRBV7-6 and J usage is TRBJ2-1; perhaps D is TRBD1 or TRBD2 (6 bases each). Sequencing was performed on CD4+ T cells from blood, cultured in vitro. The TCR sequence derives from a human donor who had recovered from COVID-19. CDR3 amino acids: CASSLDWSPFGGAGYNEQFF. CDR3 sequence (DNA): TGTGCCAGCAGCTTAGATTGGAGTCCGTTTGGGGGCGCGGGGTACAATGAGCAGTTCTTC. Drawing the rest from reference TRBV7-6 and TRBJ2-1, the complete variable domain is GAGVSQSPRYKVTKRGQDVALRCDPISGHVSLYWYRQALGQGPEFLTYFNYEAQQDKSGLPNDRFSAERPEGSISTLTIQRTEQRDSAMYRCASSLDWSPFGGAGYNEQFFGPGTRLTVL.